Listed below are T cell receptor beta chains from one sample, sequenced in a study of T cell responses to AZD1222 COVID-19 vaccine. TCRdb's copy holds only in-frame clones and misses some; the assay was immunoSEQ multiplex PCR. The table records some 86,000 clones, almost 90% of them present only once. The sample in question was peripheral blood, obtained 28 days after the second AZD1222 dose. The receptors derive from an adult who received the AZD1222 COVID-19 vaccine. The CDR3 runs from the conserved cysteine through the conserved F or W. Fields, in order: V gene, clone size, D gene, J gene, CDR3 DNA, CDR3 protein. The D gene is left open where the match is weak. A clone size is listed for some rows: how often the clone was seen (once, few, many), or a class if it is expanded.

v_call: TRBV20-1; clone_size: .; d_call: .; j_call: TRBJ2-1; cdr3_nt: TGCAGTGCTAGATGGGTCGGTGAGCAGTTCTTC; cdr3_aa: CSARWVGEQFF
v_call: TRBV6-2/TRBV6-3; clone_size: .; d_call: TRBD2; j_call: TRBJ2-7; cdr3_nt: TGTGCCAGCAGTACCGGGACTAGCTCCTACGAGCAGTACTTC; cdr3_aa: CASSTGTSSYEQYF
v_call: TRBV19; clone_size: once; d_call: TRBD2; j_call: TRBJ2-1; cdr3_nt: TGTGCCAGTAGTATTGACCCGGGACTAGTAAGACACAATGAGCAGTTCTTC; cdr3_aa: CASSIDPGLVRHNEQFF
v_call: TRBV6-5; clone_size: .; d_call: TRBD1; j_call: TRBJ1-1; cdr3_nt: TGTGCCAGCAGTCGGGACAGGGAAGCTTTCTTT; cdr3_aa: CASSRDREAFF
v_call: TRBV14; clone_size: .; d_call: TRBD2; j_call: TRBJ2-6; cdr3_nt: TGTGCCAGCAGCCGATTCAGCGGGAGCTATTCTTCGGGGGCCAACGTCCTGACTTTC; cdr3_aa: CASSRFSGSYSSGANVLTF
v_call: TRBV19; clone_size: few; d_call: .; j_call: TRBJ1-2; cdr3_nt: TGTGCCAGTAATAGGCAGGGCCATGGCTACACCTTC; cdr3_aa: CASNRQGHGYTF
v_call: TRBV4-1; clone_size: .; d_call: .; j_call: TRBJ2-7; cdr3_nt: TGCGCCAGCAGCCAAGATAGGCAGGGGGGAGCCTACGAGCAGTACTTC; cdr3_aa: CASSQDRQGGAYEQYF
v_call: TRBV28; clone_size: .; d_call: .; j_call: TRBJ2-2; cdr3_nt: TGTGCCAGCATTCAGGGTGGGGGCACCGGGGAGCTGTTTTTT; cdr3_aa: CASIQGGGTGELFF
v_call: TRBV5-1; clone_size: .; d_call: .; j_call: TRBJ2-7; cdr3_nt: TGCGCCAGCAGCTTGGCCGGGGGGCCTTTCTCCTACGAGCAGTACTTC; cdr3_aa: CASSLAGGPFSYEQYF
v_call: TRBV7-9; clone_size: .; d_call: .; j_call: TRBJ2-2; cdr3_nt: TGTGCCAGCAGCTTAACGGCCCACAGGGAGGGCACCGGGGAGCTGTTTTTT; cdr3_aa: CASSLTAHREGTGELFF
v_call: TRBV11-2; clone_size: .; d_call: .; j_call: TRBJ2-2; cdr3_nt: TGTGCCAGCAGCCTATTCCGACTAGTATTGAACACCGGGGAGCTGTTTTTT; cdr3_aa: CASSLFRLVLNTGELFF
v_call: TRBV9; clone_size: .; d_call: TRBD1; j_call: TRBJ1-1; cdr3_nt: TGTGCCAGCAGCCCAACGGGACAGGGGAACACTGAAGCTTTCTTT; cdr3_aa: CASSPTGQGNTEAFF
v_call: TRBV2; clone_size: .; d_call: .; j_call: TRBJ2-7; cdr3_nt: TGTGCCAGCAGTGAAGCACAAGTGGCCGAGCAGTACTTC; cdr3_aa: CASSEAQVAEQYF
v_call: TRBV27; clone_size: .; d_call: .; j_call: TRBJ1-5; cdr3_nt: TGTGCCAGCAGTGACTGGGGGGGGCAGCCCCAGCATTTT; cdr3_aa: CASSDWGGQPQHF
v_call: TRBV14; clone_size: .; d_call: .; j_call: TRBJ1-1; cdr3_nt: TGTGCCAGCAGCCCGGGACTGTTGACTGAAGCTTTCTTT; cdr3_aa: CASSPGLLTEAFF
v_call: TRBV13; clone_size: .; d_call: .; j_call: TRBJ1-2; cdr3_nt: TGTGCCAGCAGCTTAGGCCGCAGAATGAATGGCTACACCTTC; cdr3_aa: CASSLGRRMNGYTF
v_call: TRBV7-9; clone_size: .; d_call: .; j_call: TRBJ1-2; cdr3_nt: TGTGCCAGCAGCTTAGAGGTCAGCACAAACTATGGCTACACCTTC; cdr3_aa: CASSLEVSTNYGYTF
v_call: TRBV11-2; clone_size: .; d_call: TRBD2; j_call: TRBJ2-7; cdr3_nt: TGTGCCAGCAGCCTCGGGGGGAGTGGCTACGAGCAGTACTTC; cdr3_aa: CASSLGGSGYEQYF
v_call: TRBV19; clone_size: .; d_call: .; j_call: TRBJ1-4; cdr3_nt: TGTGCCAGTAACCCACAGAGAACTAATGAAAAACTGTTTTTT; cdr3_aa: CASNPQRTNEKLFF
v_call: TRBV6-1; clone_size: .; d_call: .; j_call: TRBJ2-7; cdr3_nt: TGTGCCAGCAGTGAAGCGCAATCAGGGAACTACGAGCAGTACTTC; cdr3_aa: CASSEAQSGNYEQYF
v_call: TRBV11-2; clone_size: .; d_call: .; j_call: TRBJ2-2; cdr3_nt: TGTGCCAGCAGCTTCGACGGGAACACCGGGGAGCTGTTTTTT; cdr3_aa: CASSFDGNTGELFF
v_call: TRBV20-1; clone_size: .; d_call: .; j_call: TRBJ1-2; cdr3_nt: TGCAGTGCTAGTTGGAATTCAGATGGCTACACCTTC; cdr3_aa: CSASWNSDGYTF
v_call: TRBV6-4; clone_size: .; d_call: .; j_call: TRBJ1-2; cdr3_nt: TGTGCCAGCAGTGACCGGTTGGGGCAGGCCCCGGGCTACACCTTC; cdr3_aa: CASSDRLGQAPGYTF
v_call: TRBV7-2; clone_size: .; d_call: TRBD1; j_call: TRBJ1-1; cdr3_nt: TGTGCCAGCAGCTTATTCTTAACAGGGGTTAAGAACACTGAAGCTTTCTTT; cdr3_aa: CASSLFLTGVKNTEAFF
v_call: TRBV30; clone_size: .; d_call: .; j_call: TRBJ1-1; cdr3_nt: TGTGCCTGGAGTGTAGGTACTGAAGCTTTCTTT; cdr3_aa: CAWSVGTEAFF
v_call: TRBV4-1; clone_size: .; d_call: .; j_call: TRBJ2-7; cdr3_nt: TGCGCCAGCAGCTCACCGGGACGAGGCGCCTACGAGCAGTACTTC; cdr3_aa: CASSSPGRGAYEQYF
v_call: TRBV29-1; clone_size: .; d_call: TRBD2; j_call: TRBJ2-1; cdr3_nt: TGCAGCGTTGAAGTCTTTAGCGGGAATGTTGAGCAGTTCTTC; cdr3_aa: CSVEVFSGNVEQFF
v_call: TRBV18; clone_size: .; d_call: .; j_call: TRBJ2-1; cdr3_nt: TGTGCCAGCTCACCAACCTTGGCTGGACTGGATGAGCAGTTCTTC; cdr3_aa: CASSPTLAGLDEQFF
v_call: TRBV7-9; clone_size: .; d_call: .; j_call: TRBJ2-1; cdr3_nt: TGTGCCAGCAGCCTCACAGGGAATGAGCAGTTCTTC; cdr3_aa: CASSLTGNEQFF
v_call: TRBV10-1; clone_size: .; d_call: .; j_call: TRBJ2-7; cdr3_nt: TGCGCCAGCAGTGCGAGTAACGAGCAGTACTTC; cdr3_aa: CASSASNEQYF
v_call: TRBV28; clone_size: .; d_call: .; j_call: TRBJ2-6; cdr3_nt: TGTGCCAGCAGTTCACCCACTAGCCCTGGGGCCAACGTCCTGACTTTC; cdr3_aa: CASSSPTSPGANVLTF
v_call: TRBV6-1; clone_size: few; d_call: TRBD2; j_call: TRBJ2-1; cdr3_nt: TGTGCCAGCAGTGAAGTTTTGCAAGCGGGAGGAGATGAGCAGTTCTTC; cdr3_aa: CASSEVLQAGGDEQFF
v_call: TRBV30; clone_size: .; d_call: TRBD1; j_call: TRBJ1-3; cdr3_nt: TGTGCCTGGGAGGGGACAGCGTCTGGAAACACCATATATTTT; cdr3_aa: CAWEGTASGNTIYF
v_call: TRBV28; clone_size: .; d_call: .; j_call: TRBJ1-5; cdr3_nt: TGCTCCACAGGGTATAGCAATCAGCCCCAGCATTTT; cdr3_aa: CSTGYSNQPQHF
v_call: TRBV27; clone_size: .; d_call: .; j_call: TRBJ2-7; cdr3_nt: TGTGCCAGCGCTAGTATGGACAGTTCCTACGAGCAGTACTTC; cdr3_aa: CASASMDSSYEQYF
v_call: TRBV4-3; clone_size: .; d_call: TRBD1; j_call: TRBJ1-1; cdr3_nt: TGCGCCAGCAGCCAAGTCGGGACAGGACATGAAGCTTTCTTT; cdr3_aa: CASSQVGTGHEAFF
v_call: TRBV30; clone_size: .; d_call: .; j_call: TRBJ1-5; cdr3_nt: TGTGCCTGGAGTGCCTGGAGGGGGAGCAATCAGCCCCAGCATTTT; cdr3_aa: CAWSAWRGSNQPQHF
v_call: TRBV6-5; clone_size: .; d_call: TRBD1; j_call: TRBJ1-1; cdr3_nt: TGTGCCAGCAGTTACCCCGGGACAGGGAGGAACACTGAAGCTTTCTTT; cdr3_aa: CASSYPGTGRNTEAFF
v_call: TRBV5-4; clone_size: few; d_call: .; j_call: TRBJ1-2; cdr3_nt: TGTGCCAGCAGCTTGAGGGGTAACTATGGCTACACCTTC; cdr3_aa: CASSLRGNYGYTF
v_call: TRBV19; clone_size: few; d_call: TRBD1; j_call: TRBJ1-4; cdr3_nt: TGTGCCAGCAGAGACAGGGGGCGGGATGAAAAACTGTTTTTT; cdr3_aa: CASRDRGRDEKLFF
v_call: TRBV19; clone_size: .; d_call: .; j_call: TRBJ2-5; cdr3_nt: TGTGCCAGTAGTATTGGTGACAGGTCGGTGGAGACCCAGTACTTC; cdr3_aa: CASSIGDRSVETQYF
v_call: TRBV7-2; clone_size: once; d_call: .; j_call: TRBJ1-2; cdr3_nt: TGTGCCAGCAGCCCAAGGCAGGGTAGCAGCTATGGCTACACCTTC; cdr3_aa: CASSPRQGSSYGYTF
v_call: TRBV3-1/TRBV3-2; clone_size: .; d_call: TRBD2; j_call: TRBJ2-1; cdr3_nt: TGTGCCAGCAGCCAAGATCGGGGAGGGTGGGCTGAGCAGTTCTTC; cdr3_aa: CASSQDRGGWAEQFF
v_call: TRBV28; clone_size: .; d_call: TRBD1; j_call: TRBJ2-7; cdr3_nt: TGTGCCAGCAGCCCGTCCTATGGGACAGGTACGTACGAGCAGTACTTC; cdr3_aa: CASSPSYGTGTYEQYF
v_call: TRBV2; clone_size: .; d_call: .; j_call: TRBJ1-2; cdr3_nt: TGTGCCAGCAGTGAAGTCTTTCTGCAGGTCTATGGCTACACCTTC; cdr3_aa: CASSEVFLQVYGYTF
v_call: TRBV6-5; clone_size: .; d_call: TRBD1; j_call: TRBJ1-1; cdr3_nt: TGTGCCAGCAGCAGGACAGGGACTGAAGCTTTCTTT; cdr3_aa: CASSRTGTEAFF